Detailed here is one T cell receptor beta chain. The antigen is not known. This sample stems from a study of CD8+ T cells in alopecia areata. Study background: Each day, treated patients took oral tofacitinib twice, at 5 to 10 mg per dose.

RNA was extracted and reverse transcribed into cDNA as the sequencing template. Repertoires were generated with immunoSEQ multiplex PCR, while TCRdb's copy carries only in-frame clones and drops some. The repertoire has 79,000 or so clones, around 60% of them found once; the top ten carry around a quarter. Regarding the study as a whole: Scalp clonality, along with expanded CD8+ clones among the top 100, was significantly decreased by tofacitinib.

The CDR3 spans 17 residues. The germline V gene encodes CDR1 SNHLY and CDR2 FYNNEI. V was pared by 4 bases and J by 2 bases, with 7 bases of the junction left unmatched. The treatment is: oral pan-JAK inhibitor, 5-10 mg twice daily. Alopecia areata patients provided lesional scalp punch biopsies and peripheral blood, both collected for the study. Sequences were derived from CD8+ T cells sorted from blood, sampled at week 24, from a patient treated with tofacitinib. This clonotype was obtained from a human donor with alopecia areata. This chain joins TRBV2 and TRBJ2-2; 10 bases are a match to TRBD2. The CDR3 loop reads CASSGNLAGENTGELFF. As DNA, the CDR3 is TGTGCCAGCAGTGGAAACCTAGCGGGAGAAAACACCGGGGAGCTGTTTTTT.